These T cell receptor beta chains were read from a single sample in a study of T cells expressing NK-cell markers. TCRdb reprocessed the 5' RACE reads, with one entry per CDR3 protein and no DNA. The sample includes about 440,000 distinct CDR3 sequences. The sequencing sample was made of blood T cells: a sorted CD56 or NKG2C T cell subset, CD4+ or CD8+ T cells, or bulk PBMC T cells (not recorded which). These receptors were collected from a woman aged 18-69 years in good health. CDR3s include the opening cysteine and the closing phenylalanine or tryptophan. Fields, in order: J gene, V gene, CDR3 protein.

TRBJ2-3 | TRBV20-1 | CSASRVGAGSQYF
TRBJ2-7 | TRBV18 | CASSQGQGLGEQYF
TRBJ1-2 | TRBV7-2 | CASSPRQRGVDGYTF
TRBJ2-1 | TRBV12-3/TRBV12-4 | CASEKRDEQFF
TRBJ2-3 | TRBV6-1 | CASSRGTVKTDTQYF
TRBJ2-1 | TRBV6-2/TRBV6-3 | CASSYGGTYNEQFF
TRBJ1-5 | TRBV7-2 | CASSSGASNQPQHF
TRBJ2-5 | TRBV21-1 | CASTRGTSGLQETQYF
TRBJ1-1 | TRBV4-3 | CASSQGGWTAKMNTEAFF
TRBJ2-3 | TRBV25-1 | CASSEGGGPSTDTQYF
TRBJ2-1 | TRBV12-3/TRBV12-4 | CASSFQAGGGDEQFF
TRBJ2-2 | TRBV11-2 | CASSLEGTVTGELFF
TRBJ1-2 | TRBV4-1 | CASSQDLWVEDGYTF
TRBJ1-4 | TRBV7-2 | CASTWGGNNEKLFF
TRBJ2-1 | TRBV7-7 | CASSLRTSGSRDEQFF
TRBJ1-5 | TRBV28 | CASSLPPGRIQPQHF
TRBJ2-4 | TRBV12-3/TRBV12-4 | CASSHVVAWDIQYF
TRBJ2-7 | TRBV7-8 | CASSSPPDGSEQYF
TRBJ2-3 | TRBV11-3 | CASSHSTDTQYF
TRBJ2-2 | TRBV20-1 | CSASENTGELFF
TRBJ2-2 | TRBV4-1 | CASSHLTGNTGELFF
TRBJ2-4 | TRBV20-1 | CSARDRGGIQYF
TRBJ2-5 | TRBV18 | CASSPDQIRETQYF
TRBJ1-3 | TRBV29-1 | CSVLGGPGNTIYF
TRBJ2-4 | TRBV18 | CASSPLEATKNIQYF
TRBJ1-5 | TRBV20-1 | CSARGGQLGQPQHF
TRBJ2-1 | TRBV7-3 | CASSLTGAYNEQFF
TRBJ2-7 | TRBV15 | CATSRDLGSRTGKTYEQYF
TRBJ1-2 | TRBV5-1 | CASSNSGMTGPYGYTF
TRBJ2-1 | TRBV4-2 | CASSPGQSDLNEQFF
TRBJ2-3 | TRBV20-1 | CSASAGGYGDTQYF
TRBJ1-1 | TRBV5-1 | CASSLAGTNTEAFF
TRBJ2-5 | TRBV12-3/TRBV12-4 | CASSLTGQPLIETQYF
TRBJ1-6 | TRBV12-3/TRBV12-4 | CASSPRQSSYNSPLHF
TRBJ1-2 | TRBV9 | CASSTQEDYGYTF
TRBJ1-1 | TRBV10-2 | CASIQAGGNTEAFF
TRBJ2-1 | TRBV4-3 | CASSQDRLQGSYNEQFF
TRBJ1-2 | TRBV9 | CASSSPPDLNYGYTF
TRBJ2-7 | TRBV6-1 | CASRPGTFSYEQYF
TRBJ2-7 | TRBV12-3/TRBV12-4 | CASSISNSYEQYF
TRBJ1-2 | TRBV10-3 | CAISEQGDYGYTF
TRBJ1-1 | TRBV18 | CASSPGPLNTEAFF
TRBJ2-3 | TRBV18 | CASSPQKSTDTQYF
TRBJ1-2 | TRBV20-1 | CSARGQIDGYTF
TRBJ2-1 | TRBV12-3/TRBV12-4 | CASSPDPGHDYNEQFF
TRBJ2-3 | TRBV7-3 | CASSLNSGDNTDTQYF
TRBJ1-2 | TRBV3-1 | CASSLTSAELYGYTF
TRBJ2-1 | TRBV10-3 | CAISEVAGGSTWNEQFF
TRBJ2-3 | TRBV12-3/TRBV12-4 | CASIRDRGTDTQYF
TRBJ2-2 | TRBV12-3/TRBV12-4 | CASSLRRANTGELFF
TRBJ1-5 | TRBV12-3/TRBV12-4 | CASSSMGNQPQHF
TRBJ2-2 | TRBV7-8 | CASSLVLATGELFF
TRBJ1-2 | TRBV10-2 | CASSEKQGNYGYTF